Listed below are T cell receptor beta chains from one sample, sequenced in a study of long-term antiretroviral therapy in people with HIV. The protocol was immunoSEQ multiplex PCR, while the TCRdb copy is restricted to in-frame clones and leaves out a portion. Among about 25,000 clones, over 80% were seen once, and the ten largest hold more than 13%. The material sequenced was unsorted PBMCs, taken approximately 4.1 years after starting antiretroviral therapy. The origin of the receptors is a man under 40 with HIV. The CDR3 runs from the conserved cysteine through the conserved F or W. Only some rows state a clone size, as once, few, many or a class for expanded clones.

TRBV6-1	TRBJ2-3	NA	16	CASSEGTLLIKGTQYF
TRBV4-1	TRBJ1-5	NA	16	CASSLREGEYNQPQHF
TRBV5-4	TRBJ2-5	NA	15	CASSLVYGDWETQYF
TRBV4-2	TRBJ1-3	NA	14	CASSQGRQGNTIYF
TRBV7-7	TRBJ2-5	NA	15	CASSLYRGHQETQYF
TRBV18	TRBJ1-4	once	15	CASSPQGSTNEKLFF
TRBV25-1	TRBJ1-1	NA	16	CASSERPGTGRTEAFF
TRBV5-1	TRBJ2-7	NA	14	CASSLLTGGSEQYF
TRBV9	TRBJ2-5	NA	17	CASSGVVGLAGQETQYF
TRBV30	TRBJ1-1	NA	14	CAWSHRGRYTEAFF
TRBV28	TRBJ2-5	once	15	CASSLRVGGGETQYF
TRBV19	TRBJ2-2	NA	15	CANLGTGSNTGELFF
TRBV6-5	TRBJ1-5	few	15	CASRIARGGNQPQHF
TRBV28	TRBJ2-3	NA	17	CASSLLGGGDSTDTQYF